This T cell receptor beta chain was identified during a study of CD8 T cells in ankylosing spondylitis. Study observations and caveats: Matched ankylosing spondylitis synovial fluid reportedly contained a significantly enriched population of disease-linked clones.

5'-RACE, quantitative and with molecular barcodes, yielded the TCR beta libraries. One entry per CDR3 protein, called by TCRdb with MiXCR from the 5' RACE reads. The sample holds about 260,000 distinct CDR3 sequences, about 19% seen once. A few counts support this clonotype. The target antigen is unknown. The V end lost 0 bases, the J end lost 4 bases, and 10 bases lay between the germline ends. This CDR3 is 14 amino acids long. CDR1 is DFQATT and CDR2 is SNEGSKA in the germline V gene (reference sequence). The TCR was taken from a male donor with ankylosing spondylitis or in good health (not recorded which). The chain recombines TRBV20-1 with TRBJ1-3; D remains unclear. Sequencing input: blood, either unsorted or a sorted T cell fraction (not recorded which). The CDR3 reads CSARELAEGNTIYF. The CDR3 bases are TGCAGTGCTAGAGAACTTGCCGAAGGAAACACCATATATTTT.